Detailed here is one TCR beta chain. Antigen unknown. Time point specified: newly diagnosed GD, antithyroid drugs for less than 3 months. There was RNA extracted from PBMCs, and the TCR library was made from it. Doctors identified Graves' disease using the American Thyroid Association guidelines. CDR3 regions were amplified by Arm-PCR using iRepertoire HTBI primers to build TCR beta libraries. One entry per CDR3 protein, called by TCRdb with MiXCR from the multiplex PCR reads. The table includes around 250,000 distinct CDR3 sequences, around 20% detected once. This sample was included in a study of regulatory T cells in long-lasting Graves disease. Whole-study findings and limits: Accuracy was perhaps lowered by the small sample size. Tissue studied was limited to peripheral blood, excluding thyroid tissue. Favoring TRBV28, TRBJ1-2 and TRBJ2-5 was a feature seen in persistent disease.

The CDR3 sequence is 15 residues long. The J segment lost 5 bases and the V segment lost 5 bases, leaving 12 bases of the junction unmatched. The rearrangement links TRBV12-3 or TRBV12-4 to TRBJ2-7; 7 bases fit TRBD1. The clonotype comes from a female donor with Graves disease. The sample was peripheral blood mononuclear cells (PBMCs), taken at new diagnosis, from a patient treated with antithyroid drugs. This CDR3 is CASSDSGTADHEQYF. The CDR3 DNA reads TGTGCCAGCAGTGATTCCGGGACAGCAGACCACGAGCAGTACTTC.